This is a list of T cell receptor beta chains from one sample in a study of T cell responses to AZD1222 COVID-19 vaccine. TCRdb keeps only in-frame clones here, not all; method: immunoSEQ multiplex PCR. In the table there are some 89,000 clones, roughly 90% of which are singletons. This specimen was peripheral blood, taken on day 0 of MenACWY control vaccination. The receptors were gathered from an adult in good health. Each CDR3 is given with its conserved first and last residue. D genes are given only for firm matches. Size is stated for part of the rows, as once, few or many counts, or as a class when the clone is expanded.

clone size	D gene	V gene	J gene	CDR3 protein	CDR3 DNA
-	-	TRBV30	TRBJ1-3	CAWSVGGNTIYF	TGTGCCTGGAGTGTCGGGGGAAACACCATATATTTT
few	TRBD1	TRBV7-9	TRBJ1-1	CASRPQQGRSTEAFF	TGTGCCAGCAGACCCCAACAGGGGAGAAGCACTGAAGCTTTCTTT
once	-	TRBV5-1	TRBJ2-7	CASSGDGYTYEQYF	TGCGCCAGCAGCGGGGACGGATATACCTACGAGCAGTACTTC
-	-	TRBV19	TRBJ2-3	CATGDPGGKADTQYF	TGTGCCACCGGGGACCCGGGCGGCAAGGCAGATACGCAGTATTTT
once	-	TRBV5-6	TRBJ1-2	CASSFSMGYTF	TGTGCCAGCAGCTTTTCCATGGGCTACACCTTC
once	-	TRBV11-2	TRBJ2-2	CASSRTGELFF	TGTGCCAGCAGCCGCACCGGGGAGCTGTTTTTT
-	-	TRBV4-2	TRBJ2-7	CASSQDGTVGIHEQYF	TGTGCCAGCAGCCAAGATGGAACAGTGGGAATCCACGAGCAGTACTTC
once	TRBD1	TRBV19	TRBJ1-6	CASSVTGGNSPLHF	TGTGCCAGTAGTGTGACAGGGGGTAATTCACCCCTCCACTTT
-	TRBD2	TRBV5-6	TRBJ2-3	CASSLGLAGVGDTQYF	TGTGCCAGCAGCCTCGGACTAGCGGGAGTGGGAGATACGCAGTATTTT
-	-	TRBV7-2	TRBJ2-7	CASSPSPYEQYF	TGTGCCAGCAGCCCCTCTCCCTACGAGCAGTACTTC
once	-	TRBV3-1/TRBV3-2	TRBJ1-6	CASSQGSLPGGSPLHF	TGTGCCAGCAGCCAAGGTTCTCTTCCCGGGGGATCACCCCTCCACTTT
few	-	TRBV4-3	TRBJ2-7	CASSQDIPYEQYF	TGCGCCAGCAGCCAAGATATCCCTTACGAGCAGTACTTC
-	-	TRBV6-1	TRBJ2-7	CASSPHYEQYF	TGTGCCAGCAGTCCACACTACGAGCAGTACTTC
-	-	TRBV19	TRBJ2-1	CASSQTSSYNEQFF	TGTGCCAGCTCTCAGACAAGCTCCTACAATGAGCAGTTCTTC
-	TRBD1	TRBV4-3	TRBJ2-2	CASSHSDRAALGTGELFF	TGCGCCAGCAGCCATTCGGACAGGGCGGCTTTGGGCACCGGGGAGCTGTTTTTT
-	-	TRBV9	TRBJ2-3	CASSGLLSLADTQYF	TGTGCCAGCAGCGGCCTTCTATCTCTCGCAGATACGCAGTATTTT
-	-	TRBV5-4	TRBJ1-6	CASSFRDSPLHF	TGTGCCAGCAGCTTCCGGGATTCACCCCTCCACTTT
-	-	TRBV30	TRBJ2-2	CAWSIGGWAGELFF	TGTGCCTGGAGTATTGGAGGGTGGGCCGGGGAGCTGTTTTTT
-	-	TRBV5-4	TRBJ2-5	CASSLYGEETQYF	TGTGCCAGCAGCTTGTACGGGGAAGAGACCCAGTACTTC
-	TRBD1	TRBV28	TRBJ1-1	CASSPHTQTGLLEAFF	TGTGCCAGCAGTCCGCACACTCAGACAGGGCTTCTAGAAGCTTTCTTT
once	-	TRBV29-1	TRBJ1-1	CSGRVNTEAFF	TGCAGCGGTCGGGTGAACACTGAAGCTTTCTTT
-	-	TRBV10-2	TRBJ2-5	CASSGPLLGPQETQYF	TGCGCCAGTAGTGGCCCCCTTCTGGGCCCCCAAGAGACCCAGTACTTC
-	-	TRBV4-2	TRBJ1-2	CASSHTREQGKGYTF	TGTGCCAGCAGCCACACGCGGGAACAGGGTAAAGGCTACACCTTC
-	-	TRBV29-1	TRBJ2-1	CSLGVNSYNEQFF	TGCAGCCTCGGGGTTAACTCCTACAATGAGCAGTTCTTC
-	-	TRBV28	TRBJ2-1	CATLQALSYNEQFF	TGTGCCACGCTACAGGCGCTCTCCTACAATGAGCAGTTCTTC
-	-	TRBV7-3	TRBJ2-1	CASSLAFNNEQFF	TGTGCCAGCAGCTTAGCTTTCAACAATGAGCAGTTCTTC
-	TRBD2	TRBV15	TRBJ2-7	CATSRGTSGGYEQYF	TGTGCCACCAGCAGGGGGACTAGTGGGGGCTACGAGCAGTACTTC
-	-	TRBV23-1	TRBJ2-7	CASSQFEPAEAYEQYF	TGCGCCAGCAGTCAGTTCGAACCCGCAGAGGCCTACGAGCAGTACTTC
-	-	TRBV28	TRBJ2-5	CASSLRETQYF	TGTGCCAGCAGTTTACGGGAGACCCAGTACTTC
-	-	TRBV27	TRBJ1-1	CASSLVRQNTEAFF	TGTGCCAGCAGTTTAGTCAGACAGAACACTGAAGCTTTCTTT
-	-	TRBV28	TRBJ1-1	CASQPGRRYTEAFF	TGTGCCAGCCAACCAGGCAGGAGGTACACTGAAGCTTTCTTT
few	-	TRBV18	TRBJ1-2	CASSSGRYGYTF	TGTGCCAGCTCATCGGGACGGTATGGCTACACCTTC
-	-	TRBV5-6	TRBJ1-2	CASSPTSIWGYTF	TGTGCCAGCAGCCCGACCTCAATTTGGGGCTACACCTTC
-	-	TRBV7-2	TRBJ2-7	CASSLAPGTPYEQYF	TGTGCCAGCAGCTTAGCGCCCGGGACTCCCTACGAGCAGTACTTC
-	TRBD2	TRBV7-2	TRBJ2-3	CASSLAPGLITDTQYF	TGTGCCAGCAGCTTAGCACCGGGACTAATAACAGATACGCAGTATTTT
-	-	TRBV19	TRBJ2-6	CASSYRTVSGANVLTF	TGTGCCAGTAGCTATAGGACGGTCTCTGGGGCCAACGTCCTGACTTTC
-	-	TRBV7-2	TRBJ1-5	CASSSQTGPNQPQHF	TGTGCCAGCAGCAGCCAGACAGGCCCCAATCAGCCCCAGCATTTT
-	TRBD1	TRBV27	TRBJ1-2	CASSWTGKDGYTF	TGTGCCAGCAGTTGGACAGGGAAAGATGGCTACACCTTC
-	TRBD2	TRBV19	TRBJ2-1	CASSSRVAGGYEQFF	TGTGCCAGTAGTTCCCGGGTAGCGGGAGGGTATGAGCAGTTCTTC
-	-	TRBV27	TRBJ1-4	CASTSFRATNEKLFF	TGTGCCAGCACCTCTTTCAGGGCAACTAATGAAAAACTGTTTTTT
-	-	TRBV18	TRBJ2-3	CASSPPQGDTQYF	TGTGCCAGCTCACCACCACAGGGAGATACGCAGTATTTT
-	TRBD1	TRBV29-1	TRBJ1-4	CSANRGNEKLFF	TGCAGCGCCAACAGGGGTAATGAAAAACTGTTTTTT
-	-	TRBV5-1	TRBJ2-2	CASSSLGDTGELFF	TGCGCCAGCAGCTCTCTCGGGGACACCGGGGAGCTGTTTTTT
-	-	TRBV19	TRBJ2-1	CASSIGTNRVGNEQFF	TGTGCCAGTAGTATAGGGACGAACAGGGTGGGGAATGAGCAGTTCTTC
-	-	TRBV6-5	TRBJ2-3	CASSSPGGLRTDTQYF	TGTGCCAGCAGTTCCCCCGGGGGGCTTAGGACAGATACGCAGTATTTT
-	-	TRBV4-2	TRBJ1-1	CASSQDAIRDTEAFF	TGTGCCAGCAGCCAAGATGCCATCAGGGACACTGAAGCTTTCTTT
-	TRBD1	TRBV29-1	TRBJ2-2	CSVELTGADTGELFF	TGCAGCGTCGAACTGACAGGGGCGGACACCGGGGAGCTGTTTTTT
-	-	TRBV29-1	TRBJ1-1	CSVGERFMNTEAFF	TGCAGCGTTGGAGAACGGTTTATGAACACTGAAGCTTTCTTT
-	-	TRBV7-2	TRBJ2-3	CASSTSGTSTDTQYF	TGTGCCAGCAGCACGAGCGGTACTAGCACAGATACGCAGTATTTT
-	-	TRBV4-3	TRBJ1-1	CASSQDRRGAFF	TGCGCCAGCAGCCAAGATCGAAGGGGGGCTTTCTTT
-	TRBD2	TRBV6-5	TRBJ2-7	CASSYSGAGGPYEQYF	TGTGCCAGCAGTTACTCCGGTGCGGGAGGCCCCTACGAGCAGTACTTC
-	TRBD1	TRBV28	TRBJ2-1	CAIEPGTAYNEQFF	TGTGCCATCGAGCCGGGGACAGCCTACAATGAGCAGTTCTTC
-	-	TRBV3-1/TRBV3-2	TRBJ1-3	CASSPVGNTIYF	TGTGCCAGCAGCCCCGTCGGAAACACCATATATTTT